This T cell receptor beta chain was captured by sequencing in a study of CD8 T cells in Susac syndrome (dated 2019 in TCRdb). For context, the study as a whole: Whether CD8+ T cell activation and differentiation in Susac syndrome was antigen driven was tested using repertoire sequencing. On the study overall, not on this receptor specifically: The TCR sequencing and HLA analysis was acknowledged to have included a relatively small number of individuals.

Peripheral blood CD8+ and CD4+ T cells from healthy donors, Susac syndrome patients and multiple sclerosis patients were profiled by high-throughput TCR beta sequencing. The multiple sclerosis controls were treatment-naive patients who had stable or active relapsing-remitting disease and met the revised McDonald criteria. Bulk CD8+ and CD4+ T cells were purified magnetically by negative isolation, whereas CD8+ TEMRA cells were enriched by FACS. Blood was drawn into EDTA tubes, processed within 24 hours, and PBMCs were isolated by density gradient centrifugation. PBMCs destined for TCR sequencing were cryopreserved in liquid nitrogen and later thawed in a 37 °C water bath. The sorted or isolated CD4+, CD8+ and CD8+ TEMRA cells had a purity of 90% or higher. In the case of this clonotype: The specificity of this receptor is unknown. Base qualities were left out, and no much larger clone turns up one base away.

CDR1 and CDR2 were assigned from the germline V gene (reference sequence) as PRHDT and FYEKMQ. The CDR3, from cysteine to phenylalanine, totals 16 residues. The CDR3 DNA has 48 bases and is translated from base 1. V loses 4 bases, J loses 3 bases, and the germline ends lie 19 bases apart. RNA was extracted with the RNeasy kit and roughly 0.45 to 1 ug was reverse transcribed using random hexamers. The immunoSEQ multiplex PCR assay, covering 54 Vbeta and 13 Jbeta segments, was used to amplify TCR beta CDR3 regions. PCR amplification bias was corrected by using a synthetic template baseline for primer optimization and computational correction. As for the authors' bioinformatics: Only productive sequences were kept, with reads annotated to V, D and J genes according to IMGT and analyzed in immunoSEQ Analyzer. Clonality was calculated as one minus the Shannon entropy normalized by log2 of the number of productive unique sequences. For each patient and control, public and private clones were evaluated among the 100 most prevalent clones. A clone was defined as Susac-specific if it was absent from the healthy and MS cohorts, from over 1,000 published viral clones and from other ImmuneACCESS disease sequences. Through fastp at Q25 and MiXCR, TCRdb rebuilt clones from the public reads, retaining in-frame beta chains. For every CDR3 protein sequence, its rows merge into one entry that carries the most common genes and DNA. TCRdb's processing, not the authors', yielded these V and J calls. The sample table lists approximately 150,000 distinct CDR3 sequences, roughly 92% of them with a count of one. Over 0.08% of the sample is in the top ten clones.

Sequencing was carried out using CD4+ T cells from PBMCs. This receptor was obtained from a human donor with multiple sclerosis. The rearrangement joined TRBV13 to TRBJ2-7, with the D assignment possibly TRBD1 or TRBD2, given 6 matching bases for each. The DNA sequence is given as TGTGCCAGCAGCTCAGCCGCCCCGGGGGCTTACTACGAGCAGTACTTC. It is translated as CASSSAAPGAYYEQYF.